A single sample gave rise to the 32 T cell receptor beta chains below, sequenced in a study of shared T cell receptors in the human thymus. Some clones are missing from TCRdb's copy, which holds only in-frame ones; the method was immunoSEQ multiplex PCR. Among about 660,000 clones listed, over 75% were seen once. The same data also contributed to another study, on human thymus T cells.

What was sequenced was thymocytes. The receptors originated from a boy under three years old with a congenital heart defect.

This chain joins TRBV30 and TRBJ2-4, with a weak D call TRBD2 (6 bases). V lost 0 bases and J lost 1, with 13 bases in between. The V gene's germline CDR1 is GTSNPN and CDR2 SVGIG (reference sequence). The CDR3 is 16 amino acids. The CDR3 sequence: CAWSVTGTQAKNIQYF. As DNA, the CDR3 is TGTGCCTGGAGTGTCACCGGGACTCAGGCCAAAAACATTCAGTACTTC.

The table lists this clone with a count of one. The chain employs TRBV13 and TRBJ2-5; 14 nucleotides match TRBD2. The CDR3 has 20 residues. Germline CDR1 and CDR2: PRHDT and FYEKMQ (reference sequence). Trimming cost V 5 bases and J 1 base; bases outside gene matches: 15. This CDR3 is CASSPTGTGTSGSIQETQYF. For the CDR3, the DNA is TGTGCCAGCAGCCCCACCGGGACAGGGACTAGCGGGAGCATCCAAGAGACCCAGTACTTC.

The V gene is TRBV1, the J gene TRBJ2-3; the D call in the table, TRBD2, was not verified against the DNA. TRBV1 is tagged as a pseudogene. The CDR3 totals 14 residues. In DNA, the CDR3 is TGCACCAGTTTTAGCGGGAGAGACACAGATACGCAGTATTTT. Its protein product is CTSFSGRDTDTQYF.

The chain recombines TRBV7-6 with TRBJ2-5; weak D call: TRBD2 (5 bases). CDR1 SGHVS and CDR2 FNYEAQ come from the germline V gene. The V gene lost 1 base and the J gene lost 2 bases, with 11 bases spanning the gap. The length of the CDR3 is 15 residues. The CDR3 DNA reads as TGTGCCAGCAGCTTAGTAATATCGGGGCAAGAGACCCAGTACTTC. Its translation is CASSLVISGQETQYF.

This rearrangement joins TRBV5-8 to TRBJ2-1; possibly TRBD2 for D (6 bases). The V and J ends lost 5 bases and 6 bases respectively, with 18 bases between them. The CDR3 loop spans 15 amino acids. Germline loops: CDR1 SGHTS, CDR2 YDEGEE. The CDR3 spells CASRWGRAGCNEQFF. For the CDR3, the DNA is TGTGCCAGCAGGTGGGGCAGGGCGGGGTGCAATGAGCAGTTCTTC.

The chain joins TRBV10-2 to TRBJ2-7; a possible D gene is TRBD2 (5 bases). Looked up from germline, CDR1 is WSHSY and CDR2 is SAAADI. V was shortened by 10 bases and J by 3 bases, with 13 bases between the two germline ends. The CDR3 has 12 amino acids. The CDR3 protein is CATSREHYEQYF. CDR3 bases: TGCGCCACCTCCCGGGAACACTACGAGCAGTACTTC.

The chain employs TRBV6-5 and TRBJ2-7; D gene uncertain. Trimming stripped 10 bases from V and 5 bases from J, with 21 bases between. The CDR3 is 14 amino acids. CDR1 and CDR2 (germline): MNHEY, SVGAGI. CDR3 nucleotide sequence: TGTGCCACCCGCCCGGCACCGAGGAGCCACGAGCAGTACTTC. This codes for CATRPAPRSHEQYF.

The rearrangement joins TRBV9 to TRBJ2-4; 9 positions agree with TRBD2. The CDR3 extends over 16 amino acids. J gave up 7 bases and V 4 bases, and 12 bases lay outside the gene matches. The germline V gene has CDR1 SGDLS and CDR2 YYNGEE. The CDR3 bases are TGTGCCAGCAGCCGACTTTATAGCGGGAGCGGGAACATTCAGTACTTC. Protein product: CASSRLYSGSGNIQYF.

This clone was seen just once. This chain connects TRBV27 to TRBJ2-7; D remains unclear. The V gene lost 3 bases and the J gene lost 4 bases, with 16 bases spanning the gap. Germline V gives CDR1 MNHEY, CDR2 SMNVEV (reference sequence). The CDR3 runs 15 residues. Here the CDR3 reads CASSFRNSPGYEQYF. CDR3 sequence (DNA): TGTGCCAGCAGTTTTAGGAACTCCCCCGGGTACGAGCAGTACTTC.

The gene calls are TRBV14 and TRBJ1-2, with a possible D match to TRBD1 (6 bases). The CDR3 has 12 residues. Per germline, CDR1 SGHDN and CDR2 FVKESK. V lost 7 bases and J lost 6, with 12 bases in between. CDR3 coding DNA: TGTGCCAGCAAAGGGGCAGGGGATGGCTACACCTTC. Translation: CASKGAGDGYTF.

V usage is TRBV4-3 and J usage is TRBJ2-1, with TRBD1 matching 7 bases. The CDR3 runs 14 residues. CDR1 and CDR2 (germline): LGHNA, YSLEER. Trimming removed 4 bases from V and 4 bases from J; junction bases left unmatched: 4. DNA of the CDR3: TGCGCCAGCAGCCCCAGGGGGACATACAATGAGCAGTTCTTC. Protein sequence: CASSPRGTYNEQFF.

A note on this clone: One junction end does not reproduce the germline sequence, and a read error may be involved. V is TRBV10-3 and J is TRBJ2-7, with 10 nucleotides matching TRBD2. Germline lookup yields CDR1 ENHRY and CDR2 SYGVKD. The CDR3 runs 16 residues. This chain's CDR3 is CAISKSPSGSIDEQYF. The DNA for the CDR3 is TGTGCCATCAGTAAGTCTCCTAGCGGGAGTATCGACGAGCAGTACTTC.

V and J are TRBV11-2 and TRBJ2-2, with D perhaps matching TRBD1 (7 bases). The V gene lost 0 bases and the J gene lost 6 bases, with 20 bases spanning the gap. CDR3 length: 18 residues. The germline CDR1 and CDR2 sequences are SGHAT and FQNNGV. In nucleotides, the CDR3 is TGTGCCAGCAGCTTAGAATCAGGGGCCCTCAGGGGGGCCGGGGAGCTGTTTTTT. This sequence encodes CASSLESGALRGAGELFF.

This clone was observed a single time. The CDR3 DNA reads TGTGCCAGCAGCTTAGGGGCCCGGGTAGCGGGAGTTACCGGGGAGCTGTTTTTT. This codes for CASSLGARVAGVTGELFF. This chain connects TRBV11-2 to TRBJ2-2, with 9 bases lining up with TRBD2. CDR1 and CDR2 from the germline V gene are SGHAT and FQNNGV. J gave up 5 bases and V 1 base, and 11 bases lay outside the gene matches. This CDR3 has 18 residues.

The chain combines TRBV28 with TRBJ2-1; TRBD2 matches at 13 bases. J gave up 4 bases and V 2 bases, and 8 bases lay outside the gene matches. The CDR3 sequence is 18 residues long. Germline V CDR1 and CDR2: MDHEN, SYDVKM. The CDR3 reads CASSLRTSGSSRYNEQFF. CDR3 in DNA: TGTGCCAGCAGTTTAAGGACTAGCGGGAGCAGTCGGTACAATGAGCAGTTCTTC.

The rearrangement joins TRBV14 to TRBJ1-2; no firm D call. V shed 0 bases and J shed 8 bases, with 13 bases lying between them. The CDR3 has 14 amino acids. The V gene's germline CDR1 is SGHDN and CDR2 FVKESK. The CDR3 loop reads CASSQDLAPWGYTF. For the CDR3, the DNA is TGTGCCAGCAGCCAAGATTTGGCCCCCTGGGGCTACACCTTC.

The table lists this clone with a count of one. J is TRBJ1-2 and V is TRBV6-1, with D perhaps matching TRBD1 (5 bases). Germline values: CDR1 MNHNS, CDR2 SASEGT. Trimming took 5 bases from V and 8 from J, leaving 15 bases between them. This CDR3 comprises 13 residues. The CDR3 loop reads CASSRTAGCGYTF. The CDR3 nucleotides are TGTGCCAGCAGTCGAACCGCAGGGTGCGGCTACACCTTC.

The rearrangement uses TRBV6-6 and TRBJ2-1, with 9 nucleotides matching TRBD1. This CDR3 region has 16 residues. CDR1 and CDR2 from the germline V gene are MNHNY and SVGAGI (reference sequence). J lost 3 bases, V lost 2 bases, and 5 bases had no gene match. The CDR3 coding sequence is TGTGCCAGCAGTTACCCTACAGGGGGCAGCTACAATGAGCAGTTCTTC. Protein product: CASSYPTGGSYNEQFF.

V gene TRBV19 combines with J gene TRBJ1-4, with 9 nucleotides matching TRBD1. The germline V gene has CDR1 LNHDA and CDR2 SQIVND (reference sequence). Trimming removed 6 bases from V and 3 bases from J; junction bases left unmatched: 5. The CDR3 runs to 15 residues. The CDR3 region has the DNA TGTGCCAGTAGCGTACAGGGGGCCCCTAATGAAAAACTGTTTTTT. This codes for CASSVQGAPNEKLFF.

In DNA form, the CDR3 reads TGTGCCAGCAGCCTTGGGGAGCGGGAGCTGCACGAGCAGTACTTC. Amino acids: CASSLGERELHEQYF. V and J are TRBV7-2 and TRBJ2-7; TRBD2 agrees at 8 bases. V shed 5 bases and J 5 bases; nucleotides not matched to a gene: 11. The CDR3 consists of 15 residues. CDR1 SGHTA and CDR2 FQGNSA come from the germline V gene.

This clone was picked up one time. The chain combines TRBV5-1 with TRBJ2-7; 9 bases are a match to TRBD1. CDR3 length: 15 amino acids. Germline V CDR1 and CDR2: SGHRS, YFSETQ. V lost 4 bases and J lost 6; bases outside the gene matches: 11. CDR3: CASSRGWGTGFEQYF. The CDR3 DNA reads as TGCGCCAGCAGCCGAGGTTGGGGGACAGGGTTCGAGCAGTACTTC.

The genes are TRBV27 and TRBJ2-7, with 10 bases matching TRBD1. J gave up 0 bases and V 6 bases, and 23 bases lay outside the gene matches. The length of the CDR3 is 21 residues. The germline gives CDR1 MNHEY, CDR2 SMNVEV (reference sequence). CDR3 loop: CASRLEPPRQGAFPRSYEQYF. As DNA, the CDR3 is TGTGCCAGCAGGCTAGAACCTCCGAGACAGGGGGCCTTTCCACGCTCCTACGAGCAGTACTTC.

Note on this clone: Other DNA sequences in the same sample also yield this CDR3. V usage is TRBV30 and J usage is TRBJ2-4; a possible D gene is TRBD1 (5 bases). The CDR3 runs to 15 residues. Trimming pared 0 bases from V and 0 bases from J, leaving 9 bases between. Per the germline V gene, CDR1 is GTSNPN and CDR2 is SVGIG (reference sequence). CDR3 loop: CAWSVAGLAKNIQYF. CDR3 bases: TGTGCCTGGAGTGTCGCAGGGTTAGCCAAAAACATTCAGTACTTC. Filled out from reference TRBV30 and TRBJ2-4, the complete variable domain reads SQTIHQWPATLVQPVGSPLSLECTVEGTSNPNLYWYRQAAGRGLQLLFYSVGIGQISSEVPQNLSASRPQDRQFILSSKKLLLSDSGFYLCAWSVAGLAKNIQYFGAGTRLSVL.

J is TRBJ1-3 and V is TRBV14, with a possible D match to TRBD1 (5 bases). The CDR3 is made up of 15 amino acids. Germline V CDR1 and CDR2: SGHDN, FVKESK. The ends were cut back, 3 bases at V and 2 bases at J, with 11 bases in the middle. CDR3: CASSHYQGAGNTIYF. The CDR3 DNA reads as TGTGCCAGCAGCCACTATCAGGGTGCTGGAAACACCATATATTTT.

Of note for this clone: The same CDR3 also results from other DNA sequences found in this sample. The chain recombines TRBV6-5 with TRBJ2-6, with D hard to call. Germline values: CDR1 MNHEY, CDR2 SVGAGI. Trimming pared 9 bases from V and 0 bases from J, leaving 6 bases between. The CDR3 is 13 amino acids. CDR3 in amino acids: CASRSSGANVLTF. In nucleotides, the CDR3 is TGTGCCAGTAGAAGCTCTGGGGCCAACGTCCTGACTTTC.

V is TRBV4-3 and J is TRBJ2-1; 8 positions match TRBD2. J was trimmed by 1 base and V by 2 bases; bases with no gene match: 4. The CDR3 sequence is 16 residues long. CDR1 and CDR2 from the germline V gene are LGHNA and YSLEER. CDR3 region: CASSQYSGGSYNEQFF. The CDR3, as DNA: TGCGCCAGCAGCCAATATTCGGGAGGGTCCTACAATGAGCAGTTCTTC.

This chain uses TRBV27 with TRBJ2-5, with 10 bases aligning to TRBD2. V shed 5 bases, J shed 4 bases, and the junction held 10 bases outside the gene matches. The germline V gene encodes CDR1 MNHEY and CDR2 SMNVEV (reference sequence). The CDR3 spans 16 residues. Here the CDR3 reads CASSDILAGDTETQYF. For the CDR3, the DNA is TGTGCCAGCAGTGACATTCTAGCGGGAGATACAGAGACCCAGTACTTC.

V gene TRBV6-1 combines with J gene TRBJ1-2; 8 bases agree with TRBD1. With 4 bases clipped from V and 4 bases from J, the junction kept 8 bases outside the gene matches. The CDR3 loop spans 15 amino acids. CDR1 and CDR2 from the germline V gene are MNHNS and SASEGT. The CDR3 region is CASSGGQGIIYGYTF. CDR3 coding DNA: TGTGCCAGCAGTGGCGGACAGGGCATCATCTATGGCTACACCTTC.

DNA of the CDR3: TGTGCCAGCAGCGTAGGTTGGCTAGCGGACCTAGCCAAAAACATTCAGTACTTC. Its translation: CASSVGWLADLAKNIQYF. This chain uses TRBV9 with TRBJ2-4; 7 bases map to TRBD2. V gave up 0 bases and J gave up 0 bases; unmatched junction bases: 9. Germline V gene data show CDR1 as SGDLS and CDR2 as YYNGEE. The CDR3 totals 18 residues.

This chain connects TRBV15 to TRBJ1-2; D is undetermined. The CDR3 sequence is 20 residues long. V was cut by 0 bases and J by 6 bases, with 29 bases left in between. The germline V gene has CDR1 LNHNV and CDR2 YYDKDF (reference sequence). CDR3 coding DNA: TGTGCCACCAGCAGAGATCTCTGGGATCCCTTAACCTCGGGGATTAATGGCTACACCTTC. This sequence encodes CATSRDLWDPLTSGINGYTF.

This chain uses TRBV7-2 with TRBJ2-3, with D possibly being TRBD2 (6 bases). The CDR3 has 17 amino acids. Germline V gene lookup returns CDR1 SGHTA and CDR2 FQGNSA. V lost 4 bases and J 0 bases, leaving 17 bases between the germline ends. The CDR3 DNA reads TGTGCCAGCAGCTCCCTGGCGGCGGGGACTAGCACAGATACGCAGTATTTT. Amino acid sequence: CASSSLAAGTSTDTQYF. The whole variable domain, filled in from reference TRBV7-2 and TRBJ2-3, reads GAGVSQSPSNKVTEKGKDVELRCDPISGHTALYWYRQSLGQGLEFLIYFQGNSAPDKSGLPSDRFSAERTGGSVSTLTIQRTQQEDSAVYLCASSSLAAGTSTDTQYFGPGTRLTVL.

V and J are TRBV11-3 and TRBJ2-7; D call uncertain. The CDR3 consists of 13 residues. From germline, CDR1 is SGHNT and CDR2 YENEEA. Deletions cut 4 bases from V and 1 base from J, with 8 bases between. CDR3 region: CASSCAESYEQYF. In nucleotides, the CDR3 is TGTGCCAGCAGCTGTGCAGAATCCTACGAGCAGTACTTC.